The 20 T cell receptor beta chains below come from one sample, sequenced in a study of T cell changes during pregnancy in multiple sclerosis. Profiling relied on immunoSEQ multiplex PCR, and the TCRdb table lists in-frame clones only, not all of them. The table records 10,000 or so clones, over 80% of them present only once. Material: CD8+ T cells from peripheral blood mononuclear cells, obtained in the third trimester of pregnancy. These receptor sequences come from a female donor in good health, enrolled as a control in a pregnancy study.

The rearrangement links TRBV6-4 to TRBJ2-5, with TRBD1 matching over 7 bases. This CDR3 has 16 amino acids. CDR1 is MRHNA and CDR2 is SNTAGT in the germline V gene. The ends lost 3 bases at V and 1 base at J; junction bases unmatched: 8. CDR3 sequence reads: CASSELGGEGQETQYF. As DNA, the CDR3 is TGTGCCAGCAGTGAATTAGGGGGCGAGGGCCAAGAGACCCAGTACTTC.

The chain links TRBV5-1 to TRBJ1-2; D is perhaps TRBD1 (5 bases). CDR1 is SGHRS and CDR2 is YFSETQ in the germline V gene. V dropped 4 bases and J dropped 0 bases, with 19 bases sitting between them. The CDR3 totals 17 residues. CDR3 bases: TGCGCCAGCAGCAAAAGACAGACATCCGGTACTAACTATGGCTACACCTTC. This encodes CASSKRQTSGTNYGYTF. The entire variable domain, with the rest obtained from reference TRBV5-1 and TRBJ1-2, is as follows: KAGVTQTPRYLIKTRGQQVTLSCSPISGHRSVSWYQQTPGQGLQFLFEYFSETQRNKGNFPGRFSGRQFSNSRSEMNVSTLELGDSALYLCASSKRQTSGTNYGYTFGSGTRLTVV.

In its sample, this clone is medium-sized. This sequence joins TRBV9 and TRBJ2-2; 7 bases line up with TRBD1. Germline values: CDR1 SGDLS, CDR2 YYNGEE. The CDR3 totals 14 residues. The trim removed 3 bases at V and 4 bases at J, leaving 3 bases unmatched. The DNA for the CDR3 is TGTGCCAGCAGCGGGACAGGAATCACCGGGGAGCTGTTTTTT. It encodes CASSGTGITGELFF.

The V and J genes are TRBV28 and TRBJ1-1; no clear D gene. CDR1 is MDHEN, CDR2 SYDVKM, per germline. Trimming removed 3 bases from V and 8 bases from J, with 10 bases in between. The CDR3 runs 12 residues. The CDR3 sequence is CASSFGYNEAFF. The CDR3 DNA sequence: TGTGCCAGCAGTTTCGGGTACAACGAAGCTTTCTTT.

The CDR3 coding sequence is TGTGCCAGCAGCCGAGGGGGAGAAAATGAAAAACTGTTTTTT. Its translation is CASSRGGENEKLFF. This chain uses TRBV6-6 with TRBJ1-4; possible D gene TRBD1, 6 bases. V dropped 6 bases and J dropped 5 bases, with 13 bases sitting between them. Germline V gene data show CDR1 as MNHNY and CDR2 as SVGAGI (reference sequence). The CDR3 consists of 14 residues.

The CDR3 is CASSLSGSHGYTF. The CDR3 coding sequence is TGTGCCAGCAGTTTATCCGGTAGCCATGGCTACACCTTC. V usage is TRBV27 and J usage is TRBJ1-2; no clear D. The ends were cut back, 0 bases at V and 6 bases at J, with 8 bases in the middle. CDR3 length equals 13 residues. Germline-derived CDR1 and CDR2 are MNHEY and SMNVEV (reference sequence).

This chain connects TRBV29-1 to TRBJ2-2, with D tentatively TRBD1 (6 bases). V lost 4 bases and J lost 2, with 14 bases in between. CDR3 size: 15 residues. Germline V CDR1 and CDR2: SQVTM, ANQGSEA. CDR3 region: CSVVQPRGNTGELFF. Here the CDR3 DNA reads TGCAGCGTTGTTCAGCCCAGGGGAAACACCGGGGAGCTGTTTTTT.

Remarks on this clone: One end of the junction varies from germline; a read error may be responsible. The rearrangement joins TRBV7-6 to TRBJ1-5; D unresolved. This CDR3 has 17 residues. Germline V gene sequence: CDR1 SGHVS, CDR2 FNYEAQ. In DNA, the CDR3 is TGTACCAGCAGCCGTAGTCGGGGTGAGAACAGCAATCAGCCCCAGCATTTT. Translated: CTSSRSRGENSNQPQHF. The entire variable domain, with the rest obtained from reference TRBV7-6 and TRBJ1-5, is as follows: GAGVSQSPRYKVTKRGQDVALRCDPISGHVSLYWYRQALGQGPEFLTYFNYEAQQDKSGLPNDRFSAERPEGSISTLTIQRTEQRDSAMYRCTSSRSRGENSNQPQHFGDGTRLSIL.

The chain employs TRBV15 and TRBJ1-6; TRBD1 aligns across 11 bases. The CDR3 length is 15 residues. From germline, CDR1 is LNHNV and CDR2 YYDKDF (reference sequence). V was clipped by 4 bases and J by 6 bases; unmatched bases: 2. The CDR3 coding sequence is TGTGCCACCAGCAAGGACAGGGGGCGTAATTCACCCCTCCACTTT. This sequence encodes CATSKDRGRNSPLHF.

CDR3 nucleotide sequence: TGTGCCAGCAGCTTAGTCCCTACCCCCGGAGATACGCAGTATTTT. This encodes CASSLVPTPGDTQYF. The chain employs TRBV7-9 and TRBJ2-3; D is unclear. The CDR3 sequence is 15 residues long. Germline lookup yields CDR1 SEHNR and CDR2 FQNEAQ (reference sequence). V was trimmed by 1 base and J by 5 bases, leaving 13 bases between them.

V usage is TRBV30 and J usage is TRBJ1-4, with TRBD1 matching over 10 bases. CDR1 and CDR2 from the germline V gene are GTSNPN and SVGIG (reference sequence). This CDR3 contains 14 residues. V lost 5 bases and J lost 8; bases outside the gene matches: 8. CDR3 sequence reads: CAWGPGTGVEKLFF. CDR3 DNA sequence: TGTGCCTGGGGGCCCGGGACAGGGGTAGAAAAACTGTTTTTT.

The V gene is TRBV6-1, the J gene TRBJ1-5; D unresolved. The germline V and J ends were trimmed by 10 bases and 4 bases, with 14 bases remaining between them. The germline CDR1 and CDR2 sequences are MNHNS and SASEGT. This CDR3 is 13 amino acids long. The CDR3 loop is CAIQLTENQPQHF. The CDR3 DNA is TGTGCCATCCAACTTACAGAGAATCAGCCCCAGCATTTT.

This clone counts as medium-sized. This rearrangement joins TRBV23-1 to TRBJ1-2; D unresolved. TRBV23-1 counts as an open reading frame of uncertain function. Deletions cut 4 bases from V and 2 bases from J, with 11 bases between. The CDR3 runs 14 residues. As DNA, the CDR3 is TGCGCCAGCAGTCCTCCGGGAGGGAACTATGGCTACACCTTC. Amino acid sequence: CASSPPGGNYGYTF.

Here the CDR3 reads CASSEPPGPTSSGANVLTF. CDR3 nucleotides: TGTGCCAGCAGTGAACCTCCGGGACCGACTAGCTCTGGGGCCAACGTCCTGACTTTC. J is TRBJ2-6 and V is TRBV6-1, with D possibly TRBD2 on 6 matching bases. This CDR3 region has 19 residues. Between the trimmed V and J ends, which lost 2 bases and 0 bases, there was a span of 17 bases. CDR1 and CDR2 from the germline V gene are MNHNS and SASEGT.

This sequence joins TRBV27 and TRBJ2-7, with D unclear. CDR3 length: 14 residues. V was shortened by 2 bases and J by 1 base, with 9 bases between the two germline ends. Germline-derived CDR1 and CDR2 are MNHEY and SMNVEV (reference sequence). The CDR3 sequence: CASSLAVHSYEQYF. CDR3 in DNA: TGTGCCAGCAGTTTAGCGGTCCATTCCTACGAGCAGTACTTC.

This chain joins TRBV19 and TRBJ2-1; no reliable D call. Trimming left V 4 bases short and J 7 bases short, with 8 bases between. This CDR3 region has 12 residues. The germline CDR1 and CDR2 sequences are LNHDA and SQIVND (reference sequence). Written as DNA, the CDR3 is TGTGCCAGTAGTAACTATCTGAATGAGCAGTTCTTC. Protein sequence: CASSNYLNEQFF.

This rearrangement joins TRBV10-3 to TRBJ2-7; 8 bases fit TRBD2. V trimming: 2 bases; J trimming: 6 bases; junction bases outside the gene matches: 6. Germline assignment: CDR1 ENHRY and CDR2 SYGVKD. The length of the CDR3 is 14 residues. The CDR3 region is CAISEKRELVEQYF. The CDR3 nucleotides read TGTGCCATCAGTGAGAAGCGGGAGTTGGTCGAGCAGTACTTC.

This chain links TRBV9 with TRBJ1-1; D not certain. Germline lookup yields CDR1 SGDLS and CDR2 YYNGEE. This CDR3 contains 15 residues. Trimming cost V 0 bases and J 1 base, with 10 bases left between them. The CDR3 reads CASSVGGSRNTEAFF. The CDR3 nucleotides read TGTGCCAGCAGCGTAGGAGGGTCGCGGAACACTGAAGCTTTCTTT.

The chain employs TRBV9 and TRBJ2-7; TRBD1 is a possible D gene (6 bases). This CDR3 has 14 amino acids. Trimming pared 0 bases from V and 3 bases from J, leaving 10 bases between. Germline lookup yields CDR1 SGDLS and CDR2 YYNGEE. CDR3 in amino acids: CASSVGGQDYEQYF. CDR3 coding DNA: TGTGCCAGCAGCGTAGGGGGACAAGACTACGAGCAGTACTTC.

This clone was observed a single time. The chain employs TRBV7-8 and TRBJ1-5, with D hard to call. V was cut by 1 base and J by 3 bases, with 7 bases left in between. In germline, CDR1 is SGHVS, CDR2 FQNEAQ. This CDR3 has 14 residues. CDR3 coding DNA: TGTGCCAGCAGCTTAGGCGGCTACAATCAGCCCCAGCATTTT. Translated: CASSLGGYNQPQHF.